The rows below give T cell receptor beta chains drawn from one sample of a study of PD-L1 blockade in urothelial cancer. Data came from immunoSEQ multiplex PCR; TCRdb stores just in-frame clones and leaves some out. This sample has 85,000 to 90,000 clones; under 90% occur once, and the top ten carry 13% to 15%. The sequencing used PBMCs, collected around atezolizumab (anti-PD-L1) treatment. The receptors here all came from a man aged 55 to 69 with urothelial cancer. CDR3s include the opening cysteine and the closing phenylalanine or tryptophan. D genes are given only for firm matches. Clone sizes are given selectively: once, few, many, or a class where the clone is expanded.

size: -; V: TRBV7-9; D: TRBD1; J: TRBJ2-7; CDR3: CASSLPPGQGLYEQYF; DNA: TGTGCCAGCAGCTTACCCCCGGGACAGGGTTTGTACGAGCAGTACTTC
size: -; V: TRBV11-2; D: TRBD1; J: TRBJ2-5; CDR3: CASSPGQGETQYF; DNA: TGTGCCAGCAGCCCGGGACAGGGGGAGACCCAGTACTTC
size: once; V: TRBV9; D: -; J: TRBJ1-2; CDR3: CASSVSGKNHPWGYTF; DNA: TGTGCCAGCAGCGTGTCGGGAAAAAATCACCCGTGGGGCTACACCTTC
size: -; V: TRBV10-3; D: -; J: TRBJ1-1; CDR3: CAISATFDRWSEAFF; DNA: TGTGCCATCAGTGCGACGTTCGACAGGTGGAGTGAAGCTTTCTTT
size: -; V: TRBV9; D: -; J: TRBJ2-5; CDR3: CASSVGGPRETQYF; DNA: TGTGCCAGCAGCGTGGGGGGGCCGCGGGAGACCCAGTACTTC
size: -; V: TRBV29-1; D: -; J: TRBJ2-1; CDR3: CSGEGVNEQFF; DNA: TGCAGCGGGGAGGGGGTCAATGAGCAGTTCTTC
size: -; V: TRBV9; D: TRBD1; J: TRBJ2-3; CDR3: CASRQRQGNSDTQYF; DNA: TGTGCCAGCAGACAGAGACAGGGTAATTCAGATACGCAGTATTTT
size: -; V: TRBV10-3; D: -; J: TRBJ2-7; CDR3: CATRSRLPYEQYF; DNA: TGTGCCACCCGCTCCCGACTACCCTACGAGCAGTACTTC
size: -; V: TRBV11-2; D: -; J: TRBJ2-5; CDR3: CASKTRVGGTYETQYF; DNA: TGTGCCAGCAAAACGAGGGTGGGGGGTACCTACGAGACCCAGTACTTC
size: -; V: TRBV10-3; D: -; J: TRBJ2-3; CDR3: CAISESPGAYSTDTQYF; DNA: TGTGCCATCAGTGAGAGTCCAGGGGCGTATAGCACAGATACGCAGTATTTT
size: -; V: TRBV19; D: TRBD1; J: TRBJ2-3; CDR3: CASSLDRGQDTQYF; DNA: TGTGCCAGTAGCCTGGACAGGGGGCAAGATACGCAGTATTTT
size: -; V: TRBV18; D: -; J: TRBJ2-2; CDR3: CASSPREANTGELFF; DNA: TGTGCCAGCTCACCAAGGGAGGCGAACACCGGGGAGCTGTTTTTT
size: once; V: TRBV18; D: -; J: TRBJ1-3; CDR3: CASSPQWGGDSGNTIYF; DNA: TGTGCCAGCTCACCCCAGTGGGGGGGAGACTCTGGAAACACCATATATTTT
size: many; V: TRBV5-4; D: TRBD2; J: TRBJ2-7; CDR3: CASSEGTSGRVEQYF; DNA: TGTGCCAGCAGCGAAGGGACTAGCGGGCGGGTCGAGCAGTACTTC
size: few; V: TRBV6-1; D: TRBD1; J: TRBJ2-7; CDR3: CASRPDRGRYEQYF; DNA: TGTGCCAGCAGGCCGGACAGGGGGCGGTACGAGCAGTACTTC
size: -; V: TRBV10-2; D: TRBD2; J: TRBJ2-2; CDR3: CASNTAGVGTGELFF; DNA: TGCGCCAGCAACACAGCGGGAGTGGGCACCGGGGAGCTGTTTTTT
size: -; V: TRBV28; D: -; J: TRBJ2-2; CDR3: CASSLYSQSTGELFF; DNA: TGTGCCAGCAGTTTATATTCGCAGTCCACCGGGGAGCTGTTTTTT
size: -; V: TRBV19; D: TRBD1; J: TRBJ1-2; CDR3: CASSIGRATGVLGYGYTF; DNA: TGTGCCAGTAGTATAGGAAGGGCGACAGGGGTCCTCGGCTATGGCTACACCTTC
size: -; V: TRBV9; D: -; J: TRBJ2-2; CDR3: CASSEAPGANTGELFF; DNA: TGTGCCAGCAGCGAGGCGCCAGGGGCGAACACCGGGGAGCTGTTTTTT
size: -; V: TRBV5-4; D: -; J: TRBJ2-1; CDR3: CASSLAAGQNNEQFF; DNA: TGTGCCAGCAGCTTGGCGGCAGGGCAAAACAATGAGCAGTTCTTC
size: -; V: TRBV18; D: -; J: TRBJ2-5; CDR3: CASSPRIRSGGGETQYF; DNA: TGTGCCAGCTCACCCCGAATCAGGTCAGGGGGAGGAGAGACCCAGTACTTC
size: -; V: TRBV7-9; D: TRBD1; J: TRBJ2-7; CDR3: CASSIRQGVLYEQYF; DNA: TGTGCCAGCAGCATAAGGCAGGGGGTGTTATACGAGCAGTACTTC
size: -; V: TRBV10-1; D: TRBD2; J: TRBJ2-3; CDR3: CASSEKGLGSRDTQYF; DNA: TGCGCCAGCAGTGAGAAGGGACTAGGGAGTCGCGATACGCAGTATTTT
size: -; V: TRBV10-2; D: -; J: TRBJ1-2; CDR3: CASSSSDRYGYTF; DNA: TGCGCCAGCAGCTCATCCGACAGATATGGCTACACCTTC
size: -; V: TRBV11-1; D: TRBD1; J: TRBJ1-5; CDR3: CASSSRAQTGAGGNQPQHF; DNA: TGTGCCAGCAGCTCCCGGGCCCAGACAGGGGCTGGAGGCAATCAGCCCCAGCATTTT
size: once; V: TRBV4-2; D: -; J: TRBJ2-5; CDR3: CASSSREGIQETQYF; DNA: TGTGCCAGCAGCTCCAGGGAAGGGATTCAAGAGACCCAGTACTTC
size: -; V: TRBV7-9; D: -; J: TRBJ2-2; CDR3: CASSLARENGELFF; DNA: TGTGCCAGCAGCTTAGCCCGGGAAAACGGGGAGCTGTTTTTT
size: -; V: TRBV2; D: TRBD1; J: TRBJ1-5; CDR3: CASSAVGQGYEPQHF; DNA: TGTGCCAGCAGTGCGGTAGGACAGGGATACGAGCCCCAGCATTTT
size: -; V: TRBV6-5; D: TRBD1; J: TRBJ2-2; CDR3: CASSYVGRGYSGELFF; DNA: TGTGCCAGCAGTTATGTAGGCAGGGGGTATTCCGGGGAGCTGTTTTTT
size: -; V: TRBV6-5; D: -; J: TRBJ2-3; CDR3: CASRAGKSTDTQYF; DNA: TGTGCCAGCAGAGCAGGGAAGAGCACAGATACGCAGTATTTT